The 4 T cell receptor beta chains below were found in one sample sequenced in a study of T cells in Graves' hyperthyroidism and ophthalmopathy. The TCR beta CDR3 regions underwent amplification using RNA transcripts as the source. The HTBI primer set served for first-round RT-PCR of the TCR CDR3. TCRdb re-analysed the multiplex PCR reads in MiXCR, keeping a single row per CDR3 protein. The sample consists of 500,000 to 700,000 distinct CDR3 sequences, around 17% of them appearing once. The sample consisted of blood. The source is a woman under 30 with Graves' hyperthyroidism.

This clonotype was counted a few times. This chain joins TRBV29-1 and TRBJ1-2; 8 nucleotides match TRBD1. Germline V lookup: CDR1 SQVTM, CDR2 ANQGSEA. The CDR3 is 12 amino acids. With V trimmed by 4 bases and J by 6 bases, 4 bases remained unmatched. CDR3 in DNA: TGCAGCGTTGTTCAGGGGGCGCATGGCTACACCTTC. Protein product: CSVVQGAHGYTF.

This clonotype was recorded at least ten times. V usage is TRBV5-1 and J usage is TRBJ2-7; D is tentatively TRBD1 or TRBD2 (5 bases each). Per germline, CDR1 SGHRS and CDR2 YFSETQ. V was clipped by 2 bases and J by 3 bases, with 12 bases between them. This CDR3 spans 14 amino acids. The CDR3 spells CASSFRDGGYEQYF. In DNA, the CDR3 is TGCGCCAGCAGCTTTAGGGACGGAGGCTACGAGCAGTACTTC.

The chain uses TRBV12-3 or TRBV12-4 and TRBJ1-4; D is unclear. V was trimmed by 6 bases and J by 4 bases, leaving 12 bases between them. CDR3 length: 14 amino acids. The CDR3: CASSQKTFNEKLFF. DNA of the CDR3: TGTGCCAGCAGCCAAAAAACCTTTAATGAAAAACTGTTTTTT.

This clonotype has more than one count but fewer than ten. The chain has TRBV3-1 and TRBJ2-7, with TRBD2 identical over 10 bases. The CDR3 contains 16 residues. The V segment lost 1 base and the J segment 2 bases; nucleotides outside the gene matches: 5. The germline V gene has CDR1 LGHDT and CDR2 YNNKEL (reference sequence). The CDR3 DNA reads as TGTGCCAGCAGCCAAGGTTTAGCGGGGGGTACCTACGAGCAGTACTTC. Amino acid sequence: CASSQGLAGGTYEQYF.